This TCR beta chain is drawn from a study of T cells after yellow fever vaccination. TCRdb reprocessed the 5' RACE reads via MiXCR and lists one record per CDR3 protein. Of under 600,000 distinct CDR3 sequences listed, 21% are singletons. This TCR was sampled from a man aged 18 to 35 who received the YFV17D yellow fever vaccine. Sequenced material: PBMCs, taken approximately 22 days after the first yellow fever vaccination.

The CDR3 DNA sequence: TGTGCCAGCAGCGAACCCGGGCCTACTGGCGATGAGCAGTTCTTC. It encodes CASSEPGPTGDEQFF. The chain couples TRBV12-3 or TRBV12-4 to TRBJ2-1; no firm D call. The CDR3 loop spans 15 amino acids. With 6 bases removed from V and 8 bases from J, the gap between germline ends came to 20 bases.